This passage covers 2 T cell receptor beta chains from one sample sequenced in a study of human T cells and chemical hapten exposure. Time point meaning: healthy volunteer bleed at 2 weeks. Total RNA extraction was carried out from unfractionated whole blood. TCRdb called the RACE reads again in MiXCR, with one record for every CDR3 protein. The sample consists of 80,000 to 100,000 distinct CDR3 sequences, about 8.6% of them appearing once. The sample taken for sequencing was whole blood. These receptors were collected from a female donor in good health. Some clones in this sample may be carry-over from other donors' samples.

Only a few counts were recorded for this clonotype. This chain uses TRBV12-3 or TRBV12-4 with TRBJ2-7; tentative D call: TRBD2 (6 bases). The CDR3 runs to 17 residues. V was trimmed by 0 bases and J by 3 bases, leaving 18 bases between them. The CDR3 loop reads CASSLASVALGLYEQYF. The CDR3 DNA sequence: TGTGCCAGCAGTTTAGCGTCGGTAGCCCTGGGACTCTACGAGCAGTACTTC.

A few counts support this clonotype. The V call is TRBV20-1, the J call TRBJ2-6; D may match TRBD1 or TRBD2 (5 bases each). Germline V gives CDR1 DFQATT, CDR2 SNEGSKA (reference sequence). The CDR3 runs 13 residues. V dropped 1 base and J dropped 4 bases, with 5 bases sitting between them. The CDR3 here is CSARGDGANVLTF. CDR3 DNA: TGCAGTGCTAGAGGGGACGGGGCCAACGTCCTGACTTTC.